This T cell receptor beta chain was identified during a study of beta chain features in type 1 diabetes. Expressed TCRB transcripts were sequenced because the isolated RNA had all been reverse transcribed beforehand. About 3.57 million reads per sample were averaged for naive, central memory and regulatory samples. Produced via immunoSEQ multiplex PCR; TCRdb's table is partial and in-frame only. The sample contains some 290,000 clones, roughly an eighth of which appear only once. Sorted CD4+ subsets: naive, central memory, regulatory, stem cell-like memory (CD45RO/CCR7/CD25/CD127/CD95/CD27 panel). Note on this clone: The antigen is undetermined.

Study results and limitations: Significant though moderate, a shortening of TCRB CDR3s appeared in all four CD4+ subsets of Type 1 diabetes patients.

This TCR derives from a young man with type 1 diabetes. The sequenced sample consisted of naive CD4+ T cells from blood.

The CDR3 sequence: CSVEGQGLDNEQFF. CDR3 DNA sequence: TGCAGCGTTGAAGGACAGGGTTTAGACAATGAGCAGTTCTTC. This chain connects TRBV29-1 to TRBJ2-1; 7 nucleotides match TRBD1. The CDR3 totals 14 residues. The V gene end was trimmed by 1 base and the J gene end by 5 bases; junction bases not matched to a gene: 5. Germline V CDR1 and CDR2: SQVTM, ANQGSEA.